A single sample gave rise to the 17 T cell receptor beta chains below, sequenced in a study of CD8+CD57+ T cells in acquired aplastic anemia. Selection for sequencing was limited to patients who had shown CD8+CD57+ cell expansion by flow cytometry. TCR beta VDJ and CDR3 were profiled, and genomic DNA was the template. TCRdb itself ran the reads through MiXCR, one entry per CDR3 protein. The sample has fewer than 200,000 distinct CDR3 sequences, around 50% seen once. The sample was sorted CD4+, CD8+, or CD8+CD57+ T cells (not recorded which) from PBMCs. Source of these receptors: a human donor with aplastic anemia.

This clonotype was recorded at least ten times. This chain connects TRBV7-2 to TRBJ2-7, with 10 bases matching TRBD1. The CDR3 runs 15 residues. The germline gives CDR1 SGHTA, CDR2 FQGNSA. The V gene end was trimmed by 5 bases and the J gene end by 0 bases; junction bases not matched to a gene: 4. The DNA of the CDR3 is TGTGCCAGCAGCGCTTGGACAGGGGGCTCCTACGAGCAGTACTTC. Translated: CASSAWTGGSYEQYF.

The chain uses TRBV15 and TRBJ1-6; tentative D call: TRBD1 (5 bases). V lost 5 bases and J 6 bases, leaving 14 bases between the germline ends. CDR1 and CDR2 from the germline V gene are LNHNV and YYDKDF (reference sequence). The CDR3 length is 15 residues. CDR3 residues: CATSGGRDSNSPLHF. CDR3 DNA sequence: TGTGCCACCAGCGGTGGTCGGGACTCTAATTCACCCCTCCACTTT.

As to this clonotype: A read error is possible here, since a much larger clone lies one base away. The rearrangement links TRBV5-6 to TRBJ2-1, with D possibly TRBD2 on 5 matching bases. V dropped 7 bases and J dropped 1 base, with 18 bases sitting between them. Germline lookup yields CDR1 SGHDT and CDR2 YYEEEE. The CDR3 runs 16 residues. The CDR3 nucleotides read TGTGCCAGCGGCCCGCTAGGGCGGGCTTCCTACAATGAGCAGTTCTTC. Protein product: CASGPLGRASYNEQFF.

This clonotype was seen more than once but under ten times. CDR3 loop: CAISGGGLGGYTF. The DNA for the CDR3 is TGTGCCATCAGTGGCGGGGGGCTCGGTGGCTACACCTTC. The V call is TRBV10-3, the J call TRBJ1-2, with D possibly matching TRBD1 (6 bases). The CDR3 has 13 residues. V was clipped by 4 bases and J by 7 bases, with 13 bases between them. From germline, CDR1 is ENHRY and CDR2 SYGVKD.

Ten or more counts support this clonotype. The chain uses TRBV2 and TRBJ1-4; D ambiguous. V was trimmed by 0 bases and J by 12 bases, leaving 8 bases between them. This CDR3 spans 12 amino acids. Germline V gene data show CDR1 as SNHLY and CDR2 as FYNNEI. The CDR3 is CASSEAPSELFF. The CDR3 DNA sequence: TGTGCCAGCAGTGAAGCTCCATCAGAACTGTTTTTT.

The gene calls are TRBV2 and TRBJ2-1; D is unclear. The germline V gene encodes CDR1 SNHLY and CDR2 FYNNEI. The ends were cut back, 4 bases at V and 2 bases at J, with 9 bases in the middle. This CDR3 comprises 14 residues. The CDR3 nucleotides are TGTGCCAGCAGTGGGATAGGCGCCTACAATGAGCAGTTCTTC. This encodes CASSGIGAYNEQFF.

This chain connects TRBV4-2 to TRBJ2-7, with a possible D match to TRBD2 (6 bases). The V gene's germline CDR1 is LGHNA and CDR2 YNFKEQ. Trimming shortened V by 0 bases and J by 4 bases, and 19 bases separated the two germline ends. There are 17 residues in the CDR3. CDR3: CASSQEGGGTTSYEQYF. The CDR3 DNA sequence: TGTGCCAGCAGCCAAGAGGGTGGAGGGACCACTAGTTACGAGCAGTACTTC.

As concerns this clonotype: Just one base apart from a much larger clone, this may be a read error. The rearrangement links TRBV4-2 to TRBJ2-7; D perhaps matches TRBD2 (5 bases). Germline V gene data show CDR1 as LGHNA and CDR2 as YNFKEQ. The CDR3 has 15 amino acids. V was shortened by 5 bases and J by 7 bases, with 21 bases between the two germline ends. The CDR3 DNA sequence: TGTGCCAGCAGCACTGGACTCCTCCCGTACAATGAGCAGTACTTC. Protein sequence: CASSTGLLPYNEQYF.

This clonotype was found many times. The chain is built from TRBV6-1 and TRBJ1-6; tentatively, D is TRBD1 (6 bases). CDR1 and CDR2 (germline): MNHNS, SASEGT. The V and J ends lost 11 bases and 2 bases respectively, with 13 bases between them. There are 14 residues in the CDR3. CDR3 sequence (DNA): TGTGCCTCCCGAGGGGGGACCTATAATTCACCCCTCCACTTT. It encodes CASRGGTYNSPLHF.

This sequence joins TRBV10-3 and TRBJ1-2, with D possibly matching TRBD1 (6 bases). CDR3 length: 13 residues. Germline V gene sequence: CDR1 ENHRY, CDR2 SYGVKD. With 7 bases removed from V and 4 bases from J, the gap between germline ends came to 13 bases. CDR3 sequence (DNA): TGTGCCATCAAGTTGGAGACAGGCTATGGCTACACCTTC. Its translation is CAIKLETGYGYTF.

The chain carries TRBV20-1 and TRBJ1-1; 9 bases match TRBD1. V gave up 2 bases and J gave up 4 bases; unmatched junction bases: 11. The CDR3 totals 16 residues. The germline CDR1 and CDR2 sequences are DFQATT and SNEGSKA (reference sequence). The CDR3 is CSARTGQGAISTEAFF. DNA for the CDR3: TGCAGTGCTAGAACGGGACAGGGAGCAATAAGCACTGAAGCTTTCTTT.

The chain couples TRBV2 to TRBJ1-2, with TRBD1 as a possible D gene (5 bases). Germline V lookup: CDR1 SNHLY, CDR2 FYNNEI. The length of the CDR3 is 14 residues. Trimming stripped 3 bases from V and 3 bases from J, with 11 bases between. The CDR3 sequence: CASSDWGTDYGYTF. CDR3 coding DNA: TGTGCCAGCAGTGATTGGGGCACCGACTATGGCTACACCTTC.

The chain joins TRBV15 to TRBJ1-3; D is unresolved. This CDR3 spans 15 amino acids. The germline gives CDR1 LNHNV, CDR2 YYDKDF (reference sequence). The V end lost 0 bases, the J end lost 3 bases, and 9 bases lay between the germline ends. In nucleotides, the CDR3 is TGTGCCACCAGCAGAGAATCCAGCGGTGGAAACACCATATATTTT. Residues: CATSRESSGGNTIYF.

The V gene is TRBV10-3, the J gene TRBJ2-2; D is unresolved. The CDR3 is 16 residues long. The V gene lost 4 bases and the J gene lost 0 bases, with 12 bases spanning the gap. The germline V gene has CDR1 ENHRY and CDR2 SYGVKD. The CDR3 sequence is CAISVRLNANTGELFF. The CDR3, as DNA: TGTGCCATCAGTGTTCGGCTTAACGCGAACACCGGGGAGCTGTTTTTT.

This chain uses TRBV4-2 with TRBJ2-4; 8 bases fit TRBD2. Trimming at V came to 4 bases and at J to 0 bases, leaving 17 bases not matched to a gene. Per germline, CDR1 LGHNA and CDR2 YNFKEQ. The CDR3 consists of 20 residues. The DNA for the CDR3 is TGTGCCAGCAGCCCTCCGGGGGGGAAAGCGGGGGCCTTAGCCAAAAACATTCAGTACTTC. Its translation is CASSPPGGKAGALAKNIQYF.

This chain uses TRBV29-1 with TRBJ2-7; TRBD2 matches at 16 bases. Germline assignment: CDR1 SQVTM and CDR2 ANQGSEA. Germline trimming cut 3 bases from V and 4 bases from J; bases unmatched to any gene: 0. CDR3 size: 14 residues. CDR3 residues: CSVEGLAGGYEQYF. The CDR3 coding sequence is TGCAGCGTTGAGGGACTAGCGGGGGGGTACGAGCAGTACTTC.

In its sample, this clonotype was seen many times. J is TRBJ1-1 and V is TRBV12-3 or TRBV12-4; D is ambiguous. V was trimmed by 3 bases and J by 1 base, leaving 6 bases between them. This CDR3 region has 13 residues. CDR3: CASSFMWNTEAFF. For the CDR3, the DNA is TGTGCCAGCAGTTTCATGTGGAACACTGAAGCTTTCTTT.